These 5 T cell receptor beta chains came from one sample sequenced in a study of molecular identifiers for immune sequencing clone quantification. TCRdb re-called the PCR reads with MiXCR, one entry per CDR3 protein. The repertoire holds over 60,000 distinct CDR3 sequences, about 20% seen once, with approximately 1.5% in the top ten. Material for sequencing was naive CD8+ T cells from blood, with Jurkat cell RNA spiked in. Described subset: FACS-sorted CD8+CD4-CCR7+CD45RA+ naive T cells. These receptors all come from a human donor in good health. Some libraries in this study had Jurkat cell RNA spiked in.

This clonotype was found a few times. With a much larger clone just one base away, this may be a read error. The chain links TRBV12-3 or TRBV12-4 to TRBJ2-3; D uncertain. V gave up 4 bases and J gave up 3 bases, with 11 bases separating them. The CDR3 loop spans 14 amino acids. The chain's CDR3 is CASSSTRATDTQYF. CDR3 bases: TGTGCCAGCAGTTCAACACGAGCAACAGATACGCAGTATTTT.

The sample holds a few counts of this clonotype. The CDR3 DNA is TGTGCCAGCAGCTGGGATAGTCGCTACGAGCAGTACTTC. It encodes CASSWDSRYEQYF. The chain combines TRBV5-4 with TRBJ2-7; no firm D call. Germline V gene data show CDR1 as SGHNT and CDR2 as YYREEE (reference sequence). Deletions cut 3 bases from V and 3 bases from J, with 10 bases between. The CDR3 consists of 13 residues.

The chain combines TRBV28 with TRBJ2-2; D tentatively reads TRBD1 or TRBD2 (5 bases each). V was shortened by 7 bases and J by 0 bases, with 12 bases between the two germline ends. Per the germline V gene, CDR1 is MDHEN and CDR2 is SYDVKM. CDR3 size: 15 residues. The CDR3 loop is CASIWGSANTGELFF. The CDR3 DNA sequence: TGTGCCAGCATCTGGGGGTCCGCGAACACCGGGGAGCTGTTTTTT. Variable domain in full (rest from reference TRBV28 and TRBJ2-2): DVKVTQSSRYLVKRTGEKVFLECVQDMDHENMFWYRQDPGLGLRLIYFSYDVKMKEKGDIPEGYSVSREKKERFSLILESASTNQTSMYLCASIWGSANTGELFFGEGSRLTVL.

In its sample, this clonotype was seen many times. This rearrangement joins TRBV13 to TRBJ1-1; D is undetermined. Trimming left V 5 bases short and J 2 bases short, with 15 bases between. Germline V CDR1 and CDR2: PRHDT, FYEKMQ (reference sequence). The CDR3 runs to 15 residues. Written as DNA, the CDR3 is TGTGCCAGCAGCAAATACCCGCGTATAAACACTGAAGCTTTCTTT. It encodes CASSKYPRINTEAFF.

The sample holds many counts of this clonotype. The J gene is TRBJ1-1, the V gene TRBV7-9; D may be TRBD1 (6 bases). V shed 1 base and J shed 5 bases, with 11 bases lying between them. Looked up from germline, CDR1 is SEHNR and CDR2 is FQNEAQ (reference sequence). The CDR3 runs 14 residues. CDR3 in amino acids: CASSLGGGVTEAFF. Here the CDR3 DNA reads TGTGCCAGCAGCTTAGGAGGGGGGGTGACTGAAGCTTTCTTT.